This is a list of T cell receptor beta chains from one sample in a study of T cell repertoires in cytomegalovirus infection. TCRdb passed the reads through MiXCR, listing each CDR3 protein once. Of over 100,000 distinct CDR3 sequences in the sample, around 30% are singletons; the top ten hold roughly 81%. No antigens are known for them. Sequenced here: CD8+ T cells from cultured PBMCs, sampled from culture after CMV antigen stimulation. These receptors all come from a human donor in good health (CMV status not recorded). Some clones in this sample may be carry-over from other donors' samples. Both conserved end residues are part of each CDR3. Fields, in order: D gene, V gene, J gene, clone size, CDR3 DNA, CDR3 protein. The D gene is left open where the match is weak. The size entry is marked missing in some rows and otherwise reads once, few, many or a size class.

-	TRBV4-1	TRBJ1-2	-	TGCGCCAGCTGCCAAGAACCGGACCCGAACTATGGCTACACCTTC	CASCQEPDPNYGYTF
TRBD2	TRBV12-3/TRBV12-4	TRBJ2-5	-	TGTGCCAGCAGTCCCGAGGGGGGGCTAGCGGGGGGCCAAGAGACCCAGTACTTC	CASSPEGGLAGGQETQYF
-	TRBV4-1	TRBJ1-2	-	TGCTCCAGCAGCCAAGGAGGAGATGGCTACACCTTC	CSSSQGGDGYTF
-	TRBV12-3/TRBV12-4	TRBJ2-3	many	TGTGCCAGCAGTTTCCCGGACTACACAGATACGCAGTATTTT	CASSFPDYTDTQYF
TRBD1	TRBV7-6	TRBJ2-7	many	TGTGCCAGCAGCCCTGGACAGGGTCTTGGGTACGAGCAGTACTTC	CASSPGQGLGYEQYF
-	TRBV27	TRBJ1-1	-	TGTGCCAGCAGTTGGGGGGGGTTGAACACTGAAGCTTTCTTT	CASSWGGLNTEAFF
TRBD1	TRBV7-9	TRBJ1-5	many	TGTGCCAGCAGCTCCGACAGGGAGGAGGATCAGCCCCAGCATTTT	CASSSDREEDQPQHF
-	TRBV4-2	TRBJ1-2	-	TGTGCCAGCAGCCAAGCCCGGGGGGGGCTCGGCTATGGCTACACCTTC	CASSQARGGLGYGYTF
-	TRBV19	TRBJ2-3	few	TGTGCCAGTAGTATGGGTAGGCTTCCCTCTAGCACAGATACGCAGTATTTT	CASSMGRLPSSTDTQYF
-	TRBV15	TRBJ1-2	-	TGTGCCACCAGCAGTAAACCGGGACATCCCTCCTATGGCTACACCTTC	CATSSKPGHPSYGYTF
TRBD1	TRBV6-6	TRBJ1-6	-	TGTGCCAGCAGGCCGGGACAGGGGTTTTCACCCCTCCACTTT	CASRPGQGFSPLHF
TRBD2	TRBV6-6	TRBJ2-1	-	TGTGCCAGCAGTTACCAGGGTCCCGGGGGGGCGGGCAATGAGCAGTTCTTC	CASSYQGPGGAGNEQFF
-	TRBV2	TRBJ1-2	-	TGTGCCAGCAGGGAAGGGTTCCTTGACACCTATGGCTACACCTTC	CASREGFLDTYGYTF
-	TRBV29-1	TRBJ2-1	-	TGCAGCGTCCCCCGTCACAATGAGCAGTGCTTC	CSVPRHNEQCF
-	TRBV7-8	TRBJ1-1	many	TGTGCCAGCAGCTTAGCCGGGGCGGGGTACACTGAAGCTTTCTTT	CASSLAGAGYTEAFF
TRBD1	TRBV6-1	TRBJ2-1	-	TGTGCCAGCAGTAGCAGGGGGCGTCACAATGAGCAGTTCTTC	CASSSRGRHNEQFF
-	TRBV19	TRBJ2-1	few	TGTGCCAGTAACCACTACAATGAGCAGTTCTTC	CASNHYNEQFF
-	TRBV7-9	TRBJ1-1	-	TGTGCCAGCAGCTTCGCAGGGGAGACTGAAGCTTTCTTT	CASSFAGETEAFF
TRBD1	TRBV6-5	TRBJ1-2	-	TGTGCCAGCAGTCCCCTCTCCCGGGACAGGGGAGGGGACTATGGCTACACCTTC	CASSPLSRDRGGDYGYTF
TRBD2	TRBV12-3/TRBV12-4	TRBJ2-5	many	TGTGCCAGCAGTTTTTTCCAGCGGGGGTACCAAGAGACCCAGTACTTC	CASSFFQRGYQETQYF
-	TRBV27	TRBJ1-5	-	TGTGCCAGCAGTCCGCATGGGCAGCCCCAGCATTTT	CASSPHGQPQHF
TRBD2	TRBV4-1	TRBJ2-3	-	TGCGCCAGCAGCCAAGTTCTAGCGGGGACAGATACGCAGTATTTT	CASSQVLAGTDTQYF
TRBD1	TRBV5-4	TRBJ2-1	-	TGTACCAGCAGCCGACAGGGAGAGACCTACAATGAGCAGTTCTTC	CTSSRQGETYNEQFF
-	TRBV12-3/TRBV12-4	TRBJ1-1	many	TGTGCCAGCTCATTTTCTAGAGCCGCTTTCTTT	CASSFSRAAFF
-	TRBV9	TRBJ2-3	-	TGTGCCAGCAGCGTAGCAACGGGGGCGCAGATCACAGATACGCAGTATTTT	CASSVATGAQITDTQYF
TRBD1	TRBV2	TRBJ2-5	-	TGTGCCAGCAGTGAAGGCCCGGGACAGGACCTCCAAGAGACCCAGTACTTC	CASSEGPGQDLQETQYF
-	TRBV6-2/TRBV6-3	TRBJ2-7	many	TGTGCCAGCAGTTACTCCCCCACGGGCTCCTACGAGCAGTACTTC	CASSYSPTGSYEQYF
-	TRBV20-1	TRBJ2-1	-	TGCAGTGCTAGACCCCTGCGGGGCAGCTCCTACAATGAGCAGTTCTTC	CSARPLRGSSYNEQFF
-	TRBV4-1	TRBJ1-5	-	TGCGCCAGCAGCCCCGCAGATGTGAGGGATCAGCCCCAGCATTTT	CASSPADVRDQPQHF
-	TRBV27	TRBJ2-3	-	TGTGCCAGCAGTCCAGGGTCGGGCAGTTTTGGCACAGATACGCAGTATTTT	CASSPGSGSFGTDTQYF
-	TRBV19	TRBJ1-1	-	TGTGCCAGTCGGATAGGGGTGAACACTGAAGCTTTCTTT	CASRIGVNTEAFF
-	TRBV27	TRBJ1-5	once	TGTGCCAGCAGTTGGTCCGGGACGGGCAATCAGCCCCAGCGTTTT	CASSWSGTGNQPQRF
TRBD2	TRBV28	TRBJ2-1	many	TGTGCCAGCAGTCCACACCTTCCTAGCGGGGGACGGCACAATGAGCAGTTCTTC	CASSPHLPSGGRHNEQFF
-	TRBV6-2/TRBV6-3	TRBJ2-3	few	TGTGCCAGCGGTTCCAGACAGACTTACGATACGCAGTATTTT	CASGSRQTYDTQYF
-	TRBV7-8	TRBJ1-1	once	TGTGCCAGCAGCTCCAAGACAGGCCCGAACACTGAAGCTTTCTTT	CASSSKTGPNTEAFF
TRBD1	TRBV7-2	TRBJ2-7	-	TGTGCCAGCAGCCCCGGGACAGGGCCAGGAGACGAGCAGTACTTC	CASSPGTGPGDEQYF
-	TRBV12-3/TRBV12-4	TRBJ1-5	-	TGTGCCAGCAGTTTAGTACTACATCAGCCCCAGCATTTT	CASSLVLHQPQHF
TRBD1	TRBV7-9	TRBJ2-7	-	TGTGCCAGCAGCCCCTACCGGGACAGCGCCGAGCAGTACTTC	CASSPYRDSAEQYF
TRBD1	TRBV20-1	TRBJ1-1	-	TGCAGTGCCTGGGACAGTGATTCTGAAGCTTTCTTT	CSAWDSDSEAFF
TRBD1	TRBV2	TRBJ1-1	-	TGTGCCAGCAGTGATTGGCCCCAGGGGGCGGACACTGAAGCTTTCTTT	CASSDWPQGADTEAFF
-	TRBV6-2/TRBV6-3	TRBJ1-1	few	TGTGCCAGCAGTTACTCGAGCAGGCAAGACACTGAAGCTTTCTTT	CASSYSSRQDTEAFF
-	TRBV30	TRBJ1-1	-	TGTGCCTGGAGTTTAAGGTCGGGTATGCCAGAAGCTTTCTTT	CAWSLRSGMPEAFF
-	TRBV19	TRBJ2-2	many	TGTGCCAGTCGTACGACTTCCTTTGGATCCGGGGAGCTGTTTTTT	CASRTTSFGSGELFF
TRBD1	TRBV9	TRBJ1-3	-	TGTGCCAGCAGCGTAGGACAGGGCAACGGGGCGAACACCATATATTTT	CASSVGQGNGANTIYF
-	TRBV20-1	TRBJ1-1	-	TGCAGTGCTAGAGATTTGCATCCGGGTTGGACTGAAGCTTTCTTT	CSARDLHPGWTEAFF
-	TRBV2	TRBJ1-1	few	TGTGCCAGCAGTGATCCGCAGGGACGGATGAACACTGAAGCTTTCTTT	CASSDPQGRMNTEAFF
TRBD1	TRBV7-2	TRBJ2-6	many	TGTGCCAGCAGCTTAGACAGGGGGACTTTTGGGGCCAACGTCCTGACTTTC	CASSLDRGTFGANVLTF
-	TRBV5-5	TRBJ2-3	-	TGTGCCAGCAGCTTGGGGAGAATCTCAGATACGCAGTATTTT	CASSLGRISDTQYF
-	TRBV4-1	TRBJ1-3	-	TGCGCCAGCAGCCATAGAGACTCCCTGGCAGGAAACACCATATATTTT	CASSHRDSLAGNTIYF
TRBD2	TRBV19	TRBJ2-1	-	TGTGCCAGTAGTGCCGGGACTAACCCCAGCAATGAGCAGTTCTTC	CASSAGTNPSNEQFF
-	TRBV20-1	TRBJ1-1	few	TGCAGTGCTACACAGGGTATGGTGACTGAAGCTTTCTTT	CSATQGMVTEAFF
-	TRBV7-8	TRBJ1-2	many	TGTGCCAGCAGCTCCCCCGTCCCAGGGAACTATGGCTACACCTTC	CASSSPVPGNYGYTF
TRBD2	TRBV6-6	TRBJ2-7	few	TGTGCCAGCAGTTACTCGGGACTAGCGGGGGTCTCCTACGAGCAGTACTTC	CASSYSGLAGVSYEQYF
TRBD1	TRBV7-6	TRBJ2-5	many	TGTGCCAGCAGTCCTGGGGACAGGGGGCTGGAGACCCAGTACTTC	CASSPGDRGLETQYF
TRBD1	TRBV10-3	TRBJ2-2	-	TGTGCCATACGGACAGGGGACACCGGGGAGCTGTTTTTT	CAIRTGDTGELFF
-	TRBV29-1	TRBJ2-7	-	TGCAGCGTTGAATGGGAGAGGGACGAGCAGTACTTC	CSVEWERDEQYF
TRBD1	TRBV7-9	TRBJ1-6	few	TGTGCCAGCAGCTCCTTAGCGTCCCCGCAGGGGGTGGATTCACCCCTCCACTTT	CASSSLASPQGVDSPLHF
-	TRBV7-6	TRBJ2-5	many	TGTGCCAGCAGCCCCCGCCTTAGCAACTCGGTCGAGACCCAGTACTTC	CASSPRLSNSVETQYF
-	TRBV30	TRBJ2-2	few	TGTGCCTGGAGTGTACGTTCGATTTGGTCCGGGGAGCTGTTTTTT	CAWSVRSIWSGELFF